The sequence of this T cell receptor (beta chain) was determined in a study of blood T cell repertoires in COVID-19. Study in general: From the United States, Italy and Spain came samples of acute and convalescent COVID-19.

Patients from Seattle were sampled longitudinally, starting during active infection. Sequenced by immunoSEQ multiplex PCR; TCRdb stores in-frame clones only, minus some. The sample has about 220,000 clones, about 81% seen once. V lost 0 bases to trimming and J lost 4 bases; unmatched junction nucleotides: 3. This CDR3 contains 16 residues. The germline V gene encodes CDR1 SGHTA and CDR2 FQGNSA. What was sequenced was peripheral blood. The source of this sequence is a woman in her seventies with COVID-19, enrolled during active disease. This chain uses TRBV7-2 with TRBJ2-1; 10 bases match TRBD2. The CDR3 DNA reads TGTGCCAGCAGCTTAGCAGCGGGAGGGGGTTACAATGAGCAGTTCTTC. Its translation is CASSLAAGGGYNEQFF.